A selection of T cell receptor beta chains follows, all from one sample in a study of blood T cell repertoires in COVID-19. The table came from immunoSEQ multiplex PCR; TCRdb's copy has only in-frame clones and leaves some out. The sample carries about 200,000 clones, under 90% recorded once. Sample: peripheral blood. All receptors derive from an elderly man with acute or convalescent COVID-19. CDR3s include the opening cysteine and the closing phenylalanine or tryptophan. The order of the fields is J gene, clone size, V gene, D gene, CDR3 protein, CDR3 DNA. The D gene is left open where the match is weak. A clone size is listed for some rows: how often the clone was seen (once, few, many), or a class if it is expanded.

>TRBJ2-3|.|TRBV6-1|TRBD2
CASSERGLAGGYTDTQYF
TGTGCCAGCAGTGAACGGGGACTAGCGGGAGGGTACACAGATACGCAGTATTTT
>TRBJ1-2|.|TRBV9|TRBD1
CASSVADRANYGYTF
TGTGCCAGCAGCGTAGCAGACAGGGCTAACTATGGCTACACCTTC
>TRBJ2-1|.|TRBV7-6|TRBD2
CASSLGLAAYNEQFF
TGTGCCAGCAGCCTAGGACTAGCGGCCTACAATGAGCAGTTCTTC
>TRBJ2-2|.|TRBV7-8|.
CASSLVQMNTGELFF
TGTGCCAGCAGCTTAGTCCAGATGAACACCGGGGAGCTGTTTTTT
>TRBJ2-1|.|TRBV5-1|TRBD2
CASSPSGRGTYNEQFF
TGCGCCAGCAGCCCTAGCGGGAGGGGTACATACAATGAGCAGTTCTTC
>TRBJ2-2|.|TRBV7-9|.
CASSSRPSTVAGELFF
TGTGCCAGCAGCAGCAGGCCTTCGACCGTGGCCGGGGAGCTGTTTTTT
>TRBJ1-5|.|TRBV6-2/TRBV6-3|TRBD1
CASSYNGGQGQPQHF
TGTGCCAGCAGTTATAACGGCGGACAGGGTCAGCCCCAGCATTTT
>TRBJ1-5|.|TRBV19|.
CASRPRPVGQPQHF
TGTGCCAGTAGACCCAGGCCGGTAGGTCAGCCCCAGCATTTT
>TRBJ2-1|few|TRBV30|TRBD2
CAWTYSGISYNEQFF
TGTGCCTGGACCTATAGCGGGATATCCTACAATGAGCAGTTCTTC
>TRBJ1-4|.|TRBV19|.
CASSIRREDEKLFF
TGTGCCAGTAGTATCCGCAGGGAGGATGAAAAACTGTTTTTT